Given below is one TCR beta chain in context. Its antigen is currently unknown. The CDR3 has 16 residues. J lost 5 bases, V lost 1 base, and 8 bases had no gene match. Germline-derived CDR1 and CDR2 are SGHDN and FVKESK. This entry belongs to a study of circulating and synovial CD4+ cells in juvenile arthritis. Study-wide points: Traditional Vbeta family usage analysis missed the pathogenic-like versus bulk difference. T cell genome counts differed by at least an order of magnitude between CPL and CD4 samples. Compared with bulk blood, circulating pathogenic-like lymphocytes shared substantially more CDR3 sequences with synovial T cells.

Some clones are missing from TCRdb's copy, which holds only in-frame ones; the method was immunoSEQ multiplex PCR. The sample yields roughly 33,000 clones, roughly 96% seen once. This receptor was identified in a human donor with juvenile idiopathic arthritis. This sequence joins TRBV14 and TRBJ2-1, with TRBD2 identical over 7 bases. The specimen sequenced was CD4+ T cells from blood. CDR3 protein: CASSQVRASGNNEQFF. The DNA for the CDR3 is TGTGCCAGCAGCCAAGTCCGGGCTAGCGGAAACAATGAGCAGTTCTTC.